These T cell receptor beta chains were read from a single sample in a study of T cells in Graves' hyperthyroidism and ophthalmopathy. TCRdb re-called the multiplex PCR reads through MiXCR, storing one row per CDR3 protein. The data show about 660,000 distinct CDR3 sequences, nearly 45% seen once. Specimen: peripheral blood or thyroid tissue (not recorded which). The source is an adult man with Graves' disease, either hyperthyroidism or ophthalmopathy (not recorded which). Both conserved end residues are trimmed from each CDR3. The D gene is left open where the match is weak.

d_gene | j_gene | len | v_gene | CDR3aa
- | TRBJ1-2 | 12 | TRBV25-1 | ASSESQGSHGYT
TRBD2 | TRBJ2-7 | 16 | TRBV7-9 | ASSLAPPGLAASYEQY
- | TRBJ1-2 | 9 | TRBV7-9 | ASSLADGYT
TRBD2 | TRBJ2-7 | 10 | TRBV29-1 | SVDGVAGVQY
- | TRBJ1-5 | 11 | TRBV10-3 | AISGGGNQPQH
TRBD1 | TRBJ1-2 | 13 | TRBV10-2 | ASSQDGTGAYGYT
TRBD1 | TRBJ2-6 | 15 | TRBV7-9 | ASSPGTGSSGANVLT
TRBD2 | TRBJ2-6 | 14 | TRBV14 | ASSQDRLAGANVLT
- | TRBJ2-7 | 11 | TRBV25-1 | ASSANLPYEQY
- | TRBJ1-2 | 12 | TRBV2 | ASSERRVDYGYT
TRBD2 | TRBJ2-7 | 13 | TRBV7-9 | ASSQELAGGYEQY
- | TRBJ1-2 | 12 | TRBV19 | ASSIPGVYYGYT
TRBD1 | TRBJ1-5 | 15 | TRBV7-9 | ASSATRDRAGNQPQH
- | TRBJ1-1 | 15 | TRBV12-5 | ASGLGSLGHLNTEAF
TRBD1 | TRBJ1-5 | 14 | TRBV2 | ASSVPGQGADQPQH
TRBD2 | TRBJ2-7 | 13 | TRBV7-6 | ASSYTSGGTYEQY
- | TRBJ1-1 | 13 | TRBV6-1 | ASSELRAMNTEAF
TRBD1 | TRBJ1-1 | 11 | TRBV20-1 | SVRTGSNTEAF
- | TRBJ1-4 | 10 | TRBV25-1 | ASRDLGEKLF
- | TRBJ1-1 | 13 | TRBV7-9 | ASSPARQLNTEAF
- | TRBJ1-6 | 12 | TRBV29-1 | SGDGSSYNSPLH
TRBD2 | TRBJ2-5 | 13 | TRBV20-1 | SARYSGGHQETQY
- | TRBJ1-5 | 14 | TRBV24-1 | ATSDSGRNLNQPQH
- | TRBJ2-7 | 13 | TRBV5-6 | ASSSLDSDTYEQY
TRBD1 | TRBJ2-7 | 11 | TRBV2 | ATGTGEIYEQY
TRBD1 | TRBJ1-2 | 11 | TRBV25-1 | ASVGQGREGYT
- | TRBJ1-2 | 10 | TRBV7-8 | ASSLIWDGYT
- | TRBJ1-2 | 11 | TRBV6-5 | ASSYTQHYGYT
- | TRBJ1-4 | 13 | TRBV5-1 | ASSSVTAGNEKLF
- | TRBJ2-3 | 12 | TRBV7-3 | ASSFRDNTDTQY
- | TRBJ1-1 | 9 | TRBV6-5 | AAGENTEAF
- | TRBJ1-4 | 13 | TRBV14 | ASSQVEGVNEKLF
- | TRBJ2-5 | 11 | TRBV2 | ASSGGSYETQY
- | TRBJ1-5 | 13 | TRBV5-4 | ASSLGAGANQPQH
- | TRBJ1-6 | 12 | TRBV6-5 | ASRLGANDSPLH
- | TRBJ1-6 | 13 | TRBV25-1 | ASSEARVFNSPLH
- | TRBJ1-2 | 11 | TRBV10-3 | ASRIGPNYGYT
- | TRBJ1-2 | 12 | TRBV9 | ASSVASGSYGYT
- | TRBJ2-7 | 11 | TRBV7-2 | ASSSDAGYEQY
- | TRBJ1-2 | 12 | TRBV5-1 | ASSPRMGGSGYT
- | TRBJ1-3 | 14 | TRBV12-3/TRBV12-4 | ASSFGATSSGNTIY
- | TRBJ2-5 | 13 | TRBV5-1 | ASSLLHKPQETQY